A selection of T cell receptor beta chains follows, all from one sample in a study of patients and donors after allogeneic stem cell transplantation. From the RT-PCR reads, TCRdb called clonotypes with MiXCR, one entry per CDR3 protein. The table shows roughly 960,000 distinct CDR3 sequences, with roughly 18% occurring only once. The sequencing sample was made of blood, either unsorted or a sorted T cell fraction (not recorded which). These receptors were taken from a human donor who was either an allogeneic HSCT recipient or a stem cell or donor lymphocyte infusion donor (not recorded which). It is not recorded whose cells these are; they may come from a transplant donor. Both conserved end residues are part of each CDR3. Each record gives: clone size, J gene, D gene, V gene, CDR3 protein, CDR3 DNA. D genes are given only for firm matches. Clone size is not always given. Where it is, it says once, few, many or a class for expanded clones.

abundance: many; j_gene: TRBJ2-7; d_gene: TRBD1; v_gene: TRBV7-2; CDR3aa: CASSIRDRGYYEQYF; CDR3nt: TGTGCCAGCAGCATAAGGGACAGGGGGTACTACGAGCAGTACTTC
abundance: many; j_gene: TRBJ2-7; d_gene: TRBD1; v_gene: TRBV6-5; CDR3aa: CASSYRGTAYEQYF; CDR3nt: TGTGCCAGCAGTTATCGTGGGACAGCCTACGAGCAGTACTTC
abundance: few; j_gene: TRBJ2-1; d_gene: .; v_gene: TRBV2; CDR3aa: CASKVEALGGYNEQFF; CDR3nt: TGTGCCAGCAAGGTCGAAGCCCTAGGGGGCTACAATGAGCAGTTCTTC
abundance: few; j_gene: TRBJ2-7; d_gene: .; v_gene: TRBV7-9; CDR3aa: CASSLVPGFYYEQYF; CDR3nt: TGTGCCAGCAGCTTAGTGCCGGGTTTCTACTACGAGCAGTACTTC
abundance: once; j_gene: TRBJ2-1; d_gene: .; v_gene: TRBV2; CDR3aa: CASSYGPRDEQFF; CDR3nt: TGTGCCAGCAGTTACGGCCCCAGGGATGAGCAGTTCTTC
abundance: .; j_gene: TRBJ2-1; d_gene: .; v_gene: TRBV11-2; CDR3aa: CASSLGLQGWNEQFF; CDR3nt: TGTGCCAGCAGCTTAGGTCTCCAGGGTTGGAATGAGCAGTTCTTC
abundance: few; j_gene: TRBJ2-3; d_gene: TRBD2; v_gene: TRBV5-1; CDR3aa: CASSSPLEAGGLTDTQYF; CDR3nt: TGCGCCAGCAGCTCCCCGTTAGAAGCGGGGGGCCTAACAGATACGCAGTATTTT
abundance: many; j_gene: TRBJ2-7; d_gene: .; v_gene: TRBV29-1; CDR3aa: CSVATGDEQYF; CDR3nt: TGCAGCGTTGCGACAGGAGACGAGCAGTACTTC
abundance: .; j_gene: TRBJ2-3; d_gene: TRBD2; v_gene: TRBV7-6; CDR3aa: CASSRTSGKPDTQYF; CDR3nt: TGTGCCAGCAGCCGGACTAGCGGGAAGCCAGATACGCAGTATTTT
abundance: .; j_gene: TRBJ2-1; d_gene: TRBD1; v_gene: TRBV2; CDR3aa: CASSEQGSPYNEQFF; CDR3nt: TGTGCCAGCAGCGAACAGGGGTCCCCCTACAATGAGCAGTTCTTC
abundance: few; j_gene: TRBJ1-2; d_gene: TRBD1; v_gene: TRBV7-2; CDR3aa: CASNLIRGGSGYTF; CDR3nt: TGTGCCAGCAACTTAATTAGAGGGGGCAGTGGCTACACCTTC
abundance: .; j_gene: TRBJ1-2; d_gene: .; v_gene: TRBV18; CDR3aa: CASSRDIQGFYGYTF; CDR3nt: TGTGCCAGCTCACGCGATATACAGGGATTCTATGGCTACACCTTC
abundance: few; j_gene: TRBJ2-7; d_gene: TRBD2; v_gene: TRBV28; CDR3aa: CASSPGGGGEQYF; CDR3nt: TGTGCCAGCAGTCCGGGGGGAGGAGGTGAGCAGTACTTC
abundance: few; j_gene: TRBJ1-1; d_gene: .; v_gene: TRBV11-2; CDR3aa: CASRFTGDTEAFF; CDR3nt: TGTGCCAGCAGATTCACGGGGGACACTGAAGCTTTCTTT
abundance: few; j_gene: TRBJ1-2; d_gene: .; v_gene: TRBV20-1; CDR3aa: CSARGFRHGYTF; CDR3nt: TGCAGTGCTAGGGGGTTCCGACATGGCTACACCTTC
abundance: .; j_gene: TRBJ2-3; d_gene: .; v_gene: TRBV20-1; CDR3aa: CSARPFIITEDTQYF; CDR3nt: TGCAGTGCTAGGCCATTTATTATCACTGAAGATACGCAGTATTTT
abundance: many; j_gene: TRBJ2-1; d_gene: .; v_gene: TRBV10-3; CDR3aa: CAISESWGGPNEQFF; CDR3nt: TGTGCCATCAGTGAGTCGTGGGGGGGGCCGAATGAGCAGTTCTTC
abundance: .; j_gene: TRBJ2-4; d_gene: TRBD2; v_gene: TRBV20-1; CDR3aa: CSARRVGGRENIQYF; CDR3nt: TGCAGTGCTAGGAGGGTGGGCGGGAGAGAAAACATTCAGTACTTC
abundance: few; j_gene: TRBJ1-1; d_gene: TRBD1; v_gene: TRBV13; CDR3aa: CASRQGANTEAFF; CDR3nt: TGTGCCAGCAGACAGGGGGCAAACACTGAAGCTTTCTTT
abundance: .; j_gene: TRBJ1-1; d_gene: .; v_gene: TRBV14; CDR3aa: CASSPPGGVGGEAFF; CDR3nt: TGTGCCAGCAGCCCCCCGGGGGGCGTCGGGGGGGAAGCTTTCTTT
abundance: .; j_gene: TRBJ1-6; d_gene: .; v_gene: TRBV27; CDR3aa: CASSWDGRYNSPLHF; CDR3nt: TGTGCCAGCAGTTGGGATGGGCGGTATAATTCACCCCTCCACTTT
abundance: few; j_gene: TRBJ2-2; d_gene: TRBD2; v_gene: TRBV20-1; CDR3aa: CSATDLAGGPTGELFF; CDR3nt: TGCAGTGCTACGGACCTAGCGGGAGGGCCTACCGGGGAGCTGTTTTTT